One and the same sample provided the 19 T cell receptor beta chains below, sequenced in a study of spatial heterogeneity in lung cancer (dated by TCRdb to the late 2010s). Study-level results and caveats: The tumor nonsynonymous mutation count correlated with the number of expanded intratumoral alpha and beta TCRs.

Library creation used 5' RACE. The sequencer was a NextSeq 500. Clones were called with MiXCR by TCRdb after fastp trimmed the public reads at Q25, and only in-frame beta chains were retained. Rows are combined by CDR3 protein, so each entry shows the most common genes and DNA. Recorded for this sample are around 12,000 distinct CDR3 sequences; around 5% of them occurred a single time. The top ten clonotypes cover 36% of the sample. Their target antigens are unknown. The sample's time point, from its label and the paper: sample taken at primary tumor resection. Sequences were derived from lung tumor tissue, sampled at surgery. These receptors all come from a male donor with early-stage non-small cell lung cancer.

This clonotype was seen many times. V is TRBV20-1 and J is TRBJ2-2; no definite D call. V was trimmed by 5 bases and J by 6 bases, leaving 16 bases between them. The CDR3 runs to 14 residues. The V gene's germline CDR1 is DFQATT and CDR2 SNEGSKA (reference sequence). CDR3 nucleotides: TGCAGTGCTCGTGAAGGAGCAAGGGCCGGGGAGCTGTTTTTT. Translation gives CSAREGARAGELFF.

Ten or more counts support this clonotype. J is TRBJ1-5 and V is TRBV20-1; D remains unclear. V dropped 1 base and J dropped 0 bases, with 4 bases sitting between them. Germline V gene sequence: CDR1 DFQATT, CDR2 SNEGSKA (reference sequence). The CDR3 covers 13 residues. The CDR3 DNA is TGCAGTGCTAGAGGATATAGCAATCAGCCCCAGCATTTT. This gives the protein CSARGYSNQPQHF.

Ten or more counts support this clonotype. The chain links TRBV7-9 to TRBJ1-2, with TRBD1 matching 7 bases. Germline V CDR1 and CDR2: SEHNR, FQNEAQ (reference sequence). CDR3 length: 16 amino acids. The J segment lost 1 base and the V segment lost 0 bases, leaving 5 bases of the junction unmatched. In nucleotides, the CDR3 is TGTGCCAGCAGCTTAGCCCGTGGACAGGTTAACTATGGCTACACCTTC. It codes for CASSLARGQVNYGYTF. Drawing the rest from reference TRBV7-9 and TRBJ1-2, the complete variable domain is DTGVSQNPRHKITKRGQNVTFRCDPISEHNRLYWYRQTLGQGPEFLTYFQNEAQLEKSRLLSDRFSAERPKGSFSTLEIQRTEQGDSAMYLCASSLARGQVNYGYTFGSGTRLTVV.

In this sample, this clonotype turned up many times. The V and J genes are TRBV21-1 and TRBJ2-3; the table gives TRBD1 as D, unverified against the DNA. TRBV21-1 corresponds to a pseudogene. The CDR3 runs to 15 residues. The CDR3 spells CASSRAGTGTDTQYF. The CDR3 bases are TGTGCCAGCAGCAGGGCCGGGACAGGCACAGATACGCAGTATTTT.

This clonotype was observed many times. V usage is TRBV7-2 and J usage is TRBJ2-1; 9 positions match TRBD2. The J segment lost 7 bases and the V segment lost 5 bases, leaving 9 bases of the junction unmatched. CDR1 and CDR2 from the germline V gene are SGHTA and FQGNSA. This CDR3 has 15 residues. The CDR3 is CASSPLSGSRNEQFF. In DNA form, the CDR3 reads TGTGCCAGCAGCCCGCTTAGCGGGAGTCGGAATGAGCAGTTCTTC. The full variable domain, in which reference TRBV7-2 and TRBJ2-1 provide the parts outside the CDR3, is GAGVSQSPSNKVTEKGKDVELRCDPISGHTALYWYRQSLGQGLEFLIYFQGNSAPDKSGLPSDRFSAERTGGSVSTLTIQRTQQEDSAVYLCASSPLSGSRNEQFFGPGTRLTVL.

This clonotype was recorded at least ten times. The chain uses TRBV12-3 or TRBV12-4 and TRBJ2-3; D uncertain. This CDR3 is 11 amino acids long. Between the trimmed V and J ends, which lost 3 bases and 8 bases, there was a span of 6 bases. The chain's CDR3 is CASSLLGTQYF. The CDR3 DNA reads TGTGCCAGCAGTTTGCTGGGTACGCAGTATTTT.

This clonotype was counted ten times or more. V gene TRBV5-1 combines with J gene TRBJ2-7; TRBD2 matches at 15 bases. The CDR3 sequence is 17 residues long. Germline V lookup: CDR1 SGHRS, CDR2 YFSETQ. Trimming cost V 4 bases and J 2 bases; bases outside gene matches: 7. The CDR3 is CASSKGLAGGPPYEQYF. The CDR3 coding sequence is TGCGCCAGCAGCAAGGGACTAGCGGGGGGACCCCCCTACGAGCAGTACTTC.

The sample holds many counts of this clonotype. This chain connects TRBV5-4 to TRBJ2-3, with D unclear. Trimming cost V 0 bases and J 6 bases, with 11 bases left between them. Germline-derived CDR1 and CDR2 are SGHNT and YYREEE (reference sequence). The CDR3 is made up of 14 amino acids. CDR3 sequence: CASSLAGEWDTQYF. CDR3 nucleotide sequence: TGTGCCAGCAGCTTGGCTGGAGAGTGGGATACGCAGTATTTT.

This clonotype was recorded many times. V usage is TRBV7-8 and J usage is TRBJ1-1, with 7 bases that match TRBD1. Trimming took 5 bases from V and 5 from J; bases not matched to a gene: 8. The CDR3 sequence is 14 residues long. CDR1 and CDR2 (germline): SGHVS, FQNEAQ. CDR3 in amino acids: CASSRDRVGTEAFF. In DNA form, the CDR3 reads TGTGCCAGCAGCCGCGACAGGGTGGGGACTGAAGCTTTCTTT.

This clonotype was detected ten times or more. The chain combines TRBV9 with TRBJ2-2; TRBD2 agrees at 10 bases. Trimming took 4 bases from V and 5 from J; bases not matched to a gene: 5. This CDR3 spans 15 amino acids. Germline lookup yields CDR1 SGDLS and CDR2 YYNGEE. The CDR3, as DNA: TGTGCCAGCAGCATCCTAGCGGGAGATACCGGGGAGCTGTTTTTT. Its translation is CASSILAGDTGELFF.

The rearrangement links TRBV12-5 to TRBJ2-3; tentative D call: TRBD1 (6 bases). Trimming pared 1 base from V and 4 bases from J, leaving 9 bases between. The CDR3 totals 14 residues. Germline V CDR1 and CDR2: LGHNT, FRNRAP. CDR3 bases: TGTGCTAGTGGTTTGGGACAGGCGGCAGATACGCAGTATTTT. Translated, it gives CASGLGQAADTQYF.

This clonotype turned up a few times. The V gene is TRBV4-3, the J gene TRBJ2-5; D uncertain. V was trimmed by 4 bases and J by 4 bases, leaving 7 bases between them. The CDR3 loop spans 12 amino acids. Germline-derived CDR1 and CDR2 are LGHNA and YSLEER. CDR3 sequence (DNA): TGCGCCAGCAGCCGGATGGGAGAGACCCAGTACTTC. It encodes CASSRMGETQYF.

This clonotype was detected ten times or more. The CDR3 coding sequence is TGTGCCAGCAGTTACTCGCCAGGGACGCAAGGCTACACCTTC. It specifies CASSYSPGTQGYTF. V is TRBV6-2 or TRBV6-3 and J is TRBJ1-2; possible D gene TRBD1, 5 bases. Germline lookup yields CDR1 MNHEY and CDR2 SVGEGT. This CDR3 comprises 14 residues. The germline V and J ends were trimmed by 0 bases and 8 bases, with 13 bases remaining between them.

This clonotype was seen a single time. The rearrangement uses TRBV7-2 and TRBJ2-3; 8 bases are shared with TRBD1. CDR1 is SGHTA, CDR2 FQGNSA, per germline. With 4 bases clipped from V and 2 bases from J, the junction kept 8 bases outside the gene matches. The CDR3 is 16 residues long. The CDR3 sequence: CASSWRTGFSTDTQYF. The CDR3 DNA sequence: TGTGCCAGCAGCTGGCGGACAGGGTTTTCCACAGATACGCAGTATTTT.

This chain links TRBV9 with TRBJ2-3; D gene ambiguous. Trimming took 0 bases from V and 5 from J, leaving 4 bases between them. Germline V gene data show CDR1 as SGDLS and CDR2 as YYNGEE. The CDR3 extends over 12 amino acids. Here the CDR3 reads CASSVGEDTQYF. The CDR3 DNA follows: TGTGCCAGCAGCGTAGGGGAAGATACGCAGTATTTT.

There are many counts of this clonotype. The rearrangement joins TRBV12-3 or TRBV12-4 to TRBJ2-3; D unresolved. The CDR3 is 15 residues long. Trimming took off 0 bases at V and 2 bases at J, with 9 bases between the two ends. The DNA for the CDR3 is TGTGCCAGCAGTTTAGCGGGCGCGGCCACAGATACGCAGTATTTT. Translated: CASSLAGAATDTQYF.

This clonotype occurred many times. This sequence joins TRBV12-3 or TRBV12-4 and TRBJ2-3, with a weak D call TRBD2 (5 bases). The CDR3 runs to 13 residues. V dropped 8 bases and J dropped 0 bases, with 9 bases sitting between them. The CDR3 DNA follows: TGTGCCAGCTGTCGGGGTAGCACAGATACGCAGTATTTT. Its protein product is CASCRGSTDTQYF.

This clonotype came up many times. The V and J genes are TRBV4-2 and TRBJ1-4, with 7 bases aligning to TRBD1. CDR3 size: 16 residues. V was pared by 4 bases and J by 8 bases, with 13 bases of the junction left unmatched. CDR1 LGHNA and CDR2 YNFKEQ come from the germline V gene. This CDR3 reads CASSPSLTGSGEKLFF. CDR3 nucleotide sequence: TGTGCCAGCAGCCCGAGTCTGACAGGGTCAGGCGAAAAACTGTTTTTT.

This clonotype has a count of ten or more. The rearrangement uses TRBV2 and TRBJ2-5; D gene ambiguous. CDR1 is SNHLY and CDR2 is FYNNEI in the germline V gene. The V end lost 10 bases, the J end lost 2 bases, and 5 bases lay between the germline ends. CDR3 length: 10 residues. CDR3 in amino acids: CATLQETQYF. In DNA form, the CDR3 reads TGTGCCACCCTACAAGAGACCCAGTACTTC.